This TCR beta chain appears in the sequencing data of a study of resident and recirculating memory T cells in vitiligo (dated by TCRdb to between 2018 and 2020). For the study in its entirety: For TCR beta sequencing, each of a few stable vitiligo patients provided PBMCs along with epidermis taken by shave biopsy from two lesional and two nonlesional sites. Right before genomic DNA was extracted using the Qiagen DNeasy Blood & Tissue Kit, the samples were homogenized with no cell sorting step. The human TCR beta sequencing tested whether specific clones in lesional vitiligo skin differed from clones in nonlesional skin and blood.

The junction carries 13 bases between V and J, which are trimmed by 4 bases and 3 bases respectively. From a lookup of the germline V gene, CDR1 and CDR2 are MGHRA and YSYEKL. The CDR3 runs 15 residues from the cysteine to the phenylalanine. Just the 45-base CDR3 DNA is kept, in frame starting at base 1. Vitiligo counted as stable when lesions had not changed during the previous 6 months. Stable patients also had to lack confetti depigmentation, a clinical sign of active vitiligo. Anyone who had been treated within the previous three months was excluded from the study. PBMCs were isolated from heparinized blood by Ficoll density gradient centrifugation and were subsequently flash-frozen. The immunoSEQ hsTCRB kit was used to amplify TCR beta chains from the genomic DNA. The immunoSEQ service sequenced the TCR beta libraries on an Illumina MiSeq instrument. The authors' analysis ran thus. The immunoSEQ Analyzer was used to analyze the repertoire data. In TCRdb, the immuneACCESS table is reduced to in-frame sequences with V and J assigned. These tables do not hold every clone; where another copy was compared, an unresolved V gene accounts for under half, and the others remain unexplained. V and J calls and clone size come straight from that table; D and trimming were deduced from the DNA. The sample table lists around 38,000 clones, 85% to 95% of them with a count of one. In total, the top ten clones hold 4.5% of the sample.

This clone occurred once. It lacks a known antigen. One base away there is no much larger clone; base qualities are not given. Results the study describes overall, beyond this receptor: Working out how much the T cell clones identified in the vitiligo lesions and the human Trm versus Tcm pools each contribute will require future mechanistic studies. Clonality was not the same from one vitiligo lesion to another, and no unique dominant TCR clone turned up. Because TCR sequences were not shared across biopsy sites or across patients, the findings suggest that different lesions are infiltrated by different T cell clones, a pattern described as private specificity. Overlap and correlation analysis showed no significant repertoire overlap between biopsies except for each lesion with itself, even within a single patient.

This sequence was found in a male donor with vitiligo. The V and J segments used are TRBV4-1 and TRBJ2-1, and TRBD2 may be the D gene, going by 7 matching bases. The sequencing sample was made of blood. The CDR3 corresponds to CASSLEGGGYNEQFF. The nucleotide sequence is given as TGCGCCAGCAGCCTGGAAGGGGGGGGCTACAATGAGCAGTTCTTC.